The 9 T cell receptor beta chains reported below all come from one sample, sequenced in a study of blood T cells in healthy people across ages. A second PCR of about 7 to 11 cycles used a sample-barcoded 5' primer and a J-beta primer mix. TCRdb processed the 5' RACE reads anew with MiXCR; each CDR3 protein has one entry. Of 1.5 million to 1.9 million distinct CDR3 sequences listed, approximately 39% were seen once; the top ten hold more than 4%. The specimen was blood. These receptors were collected from a woman aged 18-30 years in good health.

The sample holds a few counts of this clonotype. V is TRBV29-1 and J is TRBJ1-4, with a possible D match to TRBD1 (5 bases). The germline V gene has CDR1 SQVTM and CDR2 ANQGSEA. The ends were cut back, 4 bases at V and 7 bases at J, with 16 bases in the middle. The CDR3 length is 14 residues. CDR3 nucleotides: TGCAGCGTTGGAGAACAGGTTCTGGGTGAAAAACTGTTTTTT. It codes for CSVGEQVLGEKLFF.

On this clonotype itself: Relative to the germline gene, one junction end is altered; a read error may explain this. The V gene is TRBV27, the J gene TRBJ1-2; no clear D. The CDR3 has 17 residues. The germline gives CDR1 MNHEY, CDR2 SMNVEV (reference sequence). The CDR3 sequence: CASSSHKAKELNYGCTF. CDR3 in DNA: TGTGCCAGCAGTTCGCACAAGGCGAAAGAATTGAACTATGGCTGCACCTTC.

This clonotype was counted only a few times. The chain recombines TRBV20-1 with TRBJ2-5, with 9 bases identical to TRBD1. Germline CDR1 reads DFQATT; CDR2 reads SNEGSKA (reference sequence). With 2 bases clipped from V and 5 bases from J, the junction kept 15 bases outside the gene matches. The CDR3 has 17 amino acids. CDR3 in DNA: TGCAGTGCTAGACCTATATCGGGACAGGGCGTTTCGGAGACCCAGTACTTC. This codes for CSARPISGQGVSETQYF.

The CDR3 loop reads CASSFRDRGLNSPLHF. CDR3 nucleotides: TGTGCCAGCAGTTTCCGGGACAGGGGGCTTAATTCACCCCTCCACTTT. The V call is TRBV27, the J call TRBJ1-6, with TRBD1 identical over 12 bases. The J segment lost 6 bases and the V segment lost 3 bases, leaving 3 bases of the junction unmatched. There are 16 residues in the CDR3. Germline CDR1 reads MNHEY; CDR2 reads SMNVEV (reference sequence).

This rearrangement joins TRBV20-1 to TRBJ2-5; D gene ambiguous. This CDR3 has 13 residues. Per the germline V gene, CDR1 is DFQATT and CDR2 is SNEGSKA (reference sequence). Trimming removed 3 bases from V and 2 bases from J, with 10 bases in between. CDR3 region: CSASYGYQETQYF. DNA of the CDR3: TGCAGTGCTAGTTACGGGTATCAAGAGACCCAGTACTTC.

CDR3 DNA sequence: TGTGCCAGCAGCCAAGAAGTACTAGCGGGATCCCACACAGATACGCAGTATTTT. Translation gives CASSQEVLAGSHTDTQYF. The V and J genes are TRBV3-1 and TRBJ2-3, with 10 nucleotides matching TRBD2. Per the germline V gene, CDR1 is LGHDT and CDR2 is YNNKEL (reference sequence). The CDR3 extends over 18 amino acids. V gave up 0 bases and J gave up 2 bases; unmatched junction bases: 8.

This clonotype was counted a few times. The rearrangement joins TRBV10-3 to TRBJ1-2; D is possibly TRBD1 (6 bases). CDR1 and CDR2 (germline): ENHRY, SYGVKD. The CDR3 sequence is 14 residues long. V lost 4 bases and J lost 8, with 17 bases in between. The CDR3 nucleotides read TGTGCCATCAGTGCCCGGCGGGGGGCGGACGGCTACACCTTC. It is translated as CAISARRGADGYTF.

J is TRBJ2-1 and V is TRBV18, with 8 bases matching TRBD2. Per the germline V gene, CDR1 is KGHSH and CDR2 is LQKENI. The CDR3 extends over 20 amino acids. The V gene end was trimmed by 6 bases and the J gene end by 0 bases; junction bases not matched to a gene: 19. This CDR3 is CASSSDVAGNGGSSYNEQFF. The CDR3 coding sequence is TGTGCCAGCTCCAGTGACGTAGCGGGAAATGGGGGGAGCTCCTACAATGAGCAGTTCTTC.

The genes are TRBV18 and TRBJ2-7, with TRBD1 identical over 9 bases. J lost 4 bases, V lost 3 bases, and 7 bases had no gene match. Germline-derived CDR1 and CDR2 are KGHSH and LQKENI. This CDR3 is 15 amino acids long. CDR3 amino acids: CASSPGTGSGYEQYF. In nucleotides, the CDR3 is TGTGCCAGCTCACCTGGGACAGGGTCTGGGTACGAGCAGTACTTC.